Listed below are T cell receptor beta chains from one sample, sequenced in a study of T cells in Graves' hyperthyroidism and ophthalmopathy. Each CDR3 protein gets one entry after TCRdb re-called the multiplex PCR reads with MiXCR. This sample has about 260,000 distinct CDR3 sequences; about 20% occur once, and the top ten carry approximately 60%. Sequenced material: blood. The receptors shown here come from a man younger than 40 with Graves' ophthalmopathy. CDR3s include the opening cysteine and the closing phenylalanine or tryptophan. Each record gives: clone size, J gene, CDR3 length, V gene, CDR3 protein. Expanded clones are given a class, and other clones once, few, many or no size at all.

size: few
J: TRBJ2-3
length: 16
V: TRBV5-1
CDR3: CASSFRRDRGTDTQYF

size: -
J: TRBJ2-7
length: 12
V: TRBV12-3/TRBV12-4
CDR3: CASAPLTYEQYF

size: many
J: TRBJ2-3
length: 15
V: TRBV6-1
CDR3: CASSSASGWADTQYF

size: many
J: TRBJ2-7
length: 15
V: TRBV3-1
CDR3: CASSQLLAGADEQYF

size: -
J: TRBJ1-2
length: 16
V: TRBV6-1
CDR3: CASSGRGAHLNYGYTF

size: few
J: TRBJ2-7
length: 14
V: TRBV20-1
CDR3: CSAREGQGPYEQYF

size: -
J: TRBJ1-5
length: 14
V: TRBV20-1
CDR3: CSASQDSSNQPQHF

size: few
J: TRBJ2-6
length: 16
V: TRBV3-1
CDR3: CASSPDRGAGANVLTF

size: many
J: TRBJ1-1
length: 14
V: TRBV3-1
CDR3: CASSPRGVDTEAFF

size: once
J: TRBJ2-7
length: 13
V: TRBV12-3/TRBV12-4
CDR3: CASSLAALYEQHF

size: many
J: TRBJ2-5
length: 16
V: TRBV7-6
CDR3: CASSSSGVRKAETQYF

size: few
J: TRBJ1-2
length: 16
V: TRBV4-1
CDR3: CASSQAQHQRQGGYTF

size: many
J: TRBJ2-7
length: 15
V: TRBV20-1
CDR3: CSAIPVSESSYEQYF

size: -
J: TRBJ2-2
length: 14
V: TRBV29-1
CDR3: CSGGTSGSAGELFF

size: -
J: TRBJ2-1
length: 13
V: TRBV29-1
CDR3: CSPRGGAGNEQFF

size: many
J: TRBJ1-2
length: 16
V: TRBV6-1
CDR3: CASSSLRGTGNYGYTF

size: many
J: TRBJ2-3
length: 16
V: TRBV2
CDR3: CASTERASGGTDTQYF

size: -
J: TRBJ2-7
length: 16
V: TRBV6-1
CDR3: CASSAPGQGAYYEQYF

size: -
J: TRBJ1-5
length: 15
V: TRBV28
CDR3: CASSPLEAGGQPQHF

size: once
J: TRBJ2-3
length: 15
V: TRBV12-3/TRBV12-4
CDR3: CASSFLEPLADTQYF

size: many
J: TRBJ2-7
length: 15
V: TRBV27
CDR3: CASSLGTGISYEQYF

size: many
J: TRBJ1-1
length: 15
V: TRBV28
CDR3: CASSLLFVGSLGAFF

size: many
J: TRBJ1-2
length: 14
V: TRBV2
CDR3: CASRNRDSNYGYTF

size: many
J: TRBJ1-1
length: 20
V: TRBV7-9
CDR3: CASSLTPFLYGGAQDTEAFF

size: many
J: TRBJ1-1
length: 13
V: TRBV12-3/TRBV12-4
CDR3: CASSLAHGTEAFF

size: -
J: TRBJ2-3
length: 13
V: TRBV5-6
CDR3: CASGSGSLDTQYF

size: few
J: TRBJ1-3
length: 16
V: TRBV7-2
CDR3: CASSPNSRLSGNTIYF

size: few
J: TRBJ2-7
length: 13
V: TRBV5-1
CDR3: CASSFQGISEQYF

size: -
J: TRBJ1-6
length: 15
V: TRBV11-2
CDR3: CASSRGESYNSPLHF

size: few
J: TRBJ2-1
length: 15
V: TRBV3-1
CDR3: CASSRGGSGYNEQFF

size: many
J: TRBJ2-1
length: 13
V: TRBV30
CDR3: CACTGTGLNEQFF

size: -
J: TRBJ1-1
length: 13
V: TRBV19
CDR3: CASSIVSGTEAFF

size: many
J: TRBJ1-1
length: 16
V: TRBV11-2
CDR3: CASSSDRAQRNTEAFF

size: -
J: TRBJ2-5
length: 14
V: TRBV2
CDR3: CASSEFVGQETQYF

size: many
J: TRBJ2-7
length: 14
V: TRBV3-1
CDR3: CASSLSRDVNEQYF

size: many
J: TRBJ1-1
length: 13
V: TRBV30
CDR3: CAWSDSTYTEAFF

size: once
J: TRBJ2-7
length: 10
V: TRBV2
CDR3: CASSILEQYF

size: many
J: TRBJ2-7
length: 16
V: TRBV5-1
CDR3: CASSLSGRAVGSEQYF

size: many
J: TRBJ2-7
length: 14
V: TRBV5-1
CDR3: CASSPTDWTYEQYF

size: many
J: TRBJ2-7
length: 15
V: TRBV28
CDR3: CASTSLAGVFRSQYF

size: -
J: TRBJ1-2
length: 12
V: TRBV24-1
CDR3: CATSDNDYGYTF

size: many
J: TRBJ2-5
length: 12
V: TRBV18
CDR3: CASSPQGETQYF

size: -
J: TRBJ2-7
length: 11
V: TRBV5-1
CDR3: CASSLDYGQYF

size: many
J: TRBJ2-1
length: 17
V: TRBV12-3/TRBV12-4
CDR3: CASSPLVGSGTYNEQFF

size: many
J: TRBJ1-2
length: 13
V: TRBV30
CDR3: CAWSPSGARGYTF

size: many
J: TRBJ2-1
length: 15
V: TRBV18
CDR3: CASSPPSGRYNEQFF

size: many
J: TRBJ2-1
length: 15
V: TRBV28
CDR3: CASSFSLAGVNEQFF

size: -
J: TRBJ2-1
length: 12
V: TRBV12-3/TRBV12-4
CDR3: CASTLGGGEQFF

size: many
J: TRBJ2-1
length: 15
V: TRBV5-1
CDR3: CASSLASGPANEQFF

size: many
J: TRBJ2-6
length: 14
V: TRBV5-8
CDR3: CASSPDSGANVLTF

size: -
J: TRBJ2-3
length: 14
V: TRBV6-6
CDR3: CASSYSGITDTQYF

size: few
J: TRBJ2-6
length: 18
V: TRBV27
CDR3: CASRRRLASNSGANVLTF

size: many
J: TRBJ1-5
length: 14
V: TRBV30
CDR3: CAWSSTRGDQPQHF

size: few
J: TRBJ2-5
length: 14
V: TRBV6-1
CDR3: CASTGQGTKETQYF

size: few
J: TRBJ2-7
length: 14
V: TRBV9
CDR3: CASSPRLVAYEQYF

size: -
J: TRBJ2-7
length: 14
V: TRBV12-3/TRBV12-4
CDR3: CASSPPLTGGEQYF

size: -
J: TRBJ1-5
length: 12
V: TRBV2
CDR3: CASSGIDQPQHF